This TCR beta chain was documented in a study of CD8+ T cells in alopecia areata. Study results and limitations: Normal skin contains resident alphabeta T cells, and these are also sequenced in scalp samples. Greater clonality was observed in lesional scalp samples, especially alopecia totalis/universalis, versus normal scalp.

CDR1 and CDR2 from the germline V gene are SEHNR and FQNEAQ (reference sequence). The CDR3 runs 14 residues. The junction had 5 bases not matched to a gene; V was cut back by 7 bases and J by 4 bases. On this clone: The antigen is undetermined.

Sorting from PBMCs produced CD4+ and CD8+ T cells. Extracted from the samples, RNA was reverse transcribed into cDNA to serve as the sequencing template. Using immunoSEQ multiplex PCR, the repertoire was profiled, and TCRdb retains in-frame clones only, with some absent. The data show about 64,000 clones, around 44% seen once. Sequenced material: NKG2D-low CD8+ T cells sorted from blood. The clonotype comes from a human donor with alopecia areata. The rearrangement uses TRBV7-9 and TRBJ1-4; TRBD1 matches at 8 bases. The CDR3 DNA reads as TGTGCCAGCACCGCGGGACAGGTTAATGAAAAACTGTTTTTT. It specifies CASTAGQVNEKLFF.